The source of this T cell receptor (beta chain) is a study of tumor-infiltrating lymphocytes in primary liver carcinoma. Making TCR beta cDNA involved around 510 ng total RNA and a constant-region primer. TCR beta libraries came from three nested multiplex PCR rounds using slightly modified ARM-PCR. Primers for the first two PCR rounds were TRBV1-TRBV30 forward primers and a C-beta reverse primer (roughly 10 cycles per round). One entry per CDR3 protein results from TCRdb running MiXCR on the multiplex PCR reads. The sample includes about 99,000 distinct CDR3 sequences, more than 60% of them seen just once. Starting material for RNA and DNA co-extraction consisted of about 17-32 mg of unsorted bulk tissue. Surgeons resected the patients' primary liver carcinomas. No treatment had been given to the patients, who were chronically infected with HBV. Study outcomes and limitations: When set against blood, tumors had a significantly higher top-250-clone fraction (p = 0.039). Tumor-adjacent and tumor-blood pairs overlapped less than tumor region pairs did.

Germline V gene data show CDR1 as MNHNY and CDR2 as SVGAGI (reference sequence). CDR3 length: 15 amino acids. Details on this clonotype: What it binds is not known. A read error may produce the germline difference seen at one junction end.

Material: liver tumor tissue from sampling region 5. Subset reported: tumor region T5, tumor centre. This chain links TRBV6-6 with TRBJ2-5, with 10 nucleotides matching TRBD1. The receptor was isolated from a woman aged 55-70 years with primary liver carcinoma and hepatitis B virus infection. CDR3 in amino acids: CASSYSRTGGGTQYF. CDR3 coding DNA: TGTGCCAGCAGTTACTCGCGGACAGGGGGAGGGACCCAATACTTC.